Presented here are 12 T cell receptor beta chains from one specimen sequenced in a study of blood T cell repertoires in COVID-19. TCRdb's table, derived via immunoSEQ multiplex PCR, lists solely in-frame clones and lacks some. The sample records fewer than 200,000 clones, around 85% being singletons. Sequencing input: peripheral blood. Source of these receptors: a human donor with acute or convalescent COVID-19. The donor label of this sample is uncertain.

The rearrangement links TRBV4-1 to TRBJ2-5; D gene uncertain. The CDR3 is made up of 13 amino acids. The V end was cut by 4 bases, the J end by 4 bases, with 10 bases between. Germline lookup yields CDR1 MGHRA and CDR2 YSYEKL. DNA of the CDR3: TGCGCCAGCAGCCGATCCGCCGGAGAGACCCAGTACTTC. The encoded protein is CASSRSAGETQYF.

This clone came up once. The chain carries TRBV9 and TRBJ1-1, with a possible D match to TRBD1 (5 bases). V was trimmed by 4 bases and J by 5 bases, leaving 18 bases between them. Germline CDR1 SGDLS, CDR2 YYNGEE. This CDR3 region has 15 residues. CDR3 residues: CASSPHGGSGTEAFF. The CDR3 DNA reads as TGTGCCAGCAGCCCCCACGGGGGGTCGGGAACTGAAGCTTTCTTT.

The chain links TRBV9 to TRBJ2-1; 15 nucleotides match TRBD2. CDR1 and CDR2 (germline): SGDLS, YYNGEE. The V and J ends lost 3 bases and 1 base, in that order; junction bases with no gene match: 2. The CDR3 length is 17 residues. CDR3 sequence: CASSAGTSGGSYNEQFF. The CDR3 nucleotides are TGTGCCAGCAGCGCCGGGACTAGCGGGGGGTCCTACAATGAGCAGTTCTTC.

The V call is TRBV5-1, the J call TRBJ1-1; weak D call: TRBD1 (6 bases). The CDR3 is 14 residues long. Per the germline V gene, CDR1 is SGHRS and CDR2 is YFSETQ. Between the trimmed V and J ends, which lost 0 bases and 4 bases, there was a span of 10 bases. The CDR3 coding sequence is TGCGCCAGCAGCTTGGTTCAGGGGAGCACTGAAGCTTTCTTT. Translating it yields CASSLVQGSTEAFF.

The V call is TRBV7-8, the J call TRBJ1-2, with 10 bases that match TRBD1. This CDR3 contains 13 residues. Germline CDR1 SGHVS, CDR2 FQNEAQ. Trimming took 3 bases from V and 7 from J; bases not matched to a gene: 2. The CDR3 loop reads CASSLGQGSGYTF. CDR3 nucleotide sequence: TGTGCCAGCAGCTTGGGACAGGGGTCTGGCTACACCTTC.

J is TRBJ2-2 and V is TRBV4-1; 7 positions match TRBD1. J lost 1 base, V lost 4 bases, and 3 bases had no gene match. The CDR3 is 15 amino acids. CDR1 and CDR2 (germline): MGHRA, YSYEKL. CDR3: CASSPRDRNTGELFF. The CDR3 nucleotides read TGCGCCAGCAGCCCCCGGGACAGGAACACCGGGGAGCTGTTTTTT.

The genes are TRBV19 and TRBJ1-5; the match to TRBD1 covers 7 bases. Trimming cost V 5 bases and J 5 bases; bases outside gene matches: 12. The germline V gene encodes CDR1 LNHDA and CDR2 SQIVND (reference sequence). This CDR3 contains 16 residues. The CDR3, as DNA: TGTGCCAGTAGTCCTCGGGACAGCCGGATTCATCAGCCCCAGCATTTT. It yields the protein CASSPRDSRIHQPQHF.

The chain uses TRBV28 and TRBJ2-1, with TRBD1 identical over 12 bases. The CDR3 is 15 residues long. V trimming: 8 bases; J trimming: 7 bases; junction bases outside the gene matches: 9. Germline CDR1 is MDHEN and CDR2 is SYDVKM. The CDR3 DNA reads as TGTGCCAGCGGAATGGTGGGACAGGGGGCGAATGAGCAGTTCTTC. Translating it yields CASGMVGQGANEQFF.

This rearrangement joins TRBV18 to TRBJ2-7; possibly TRBD2 for D (7 bases). Trimming shortened V by 3 bases and J by 8 bases, and 11 bases separated the two germline ends. Per germline, CDR1 KGHSH and CDR2 LQKENI. The CDR3 runs 12 residues. CDR3 residues: CASSPEGGKQYF. In nucleotides, the CDR3 is TGTGCCAGCTCACCCGAGGGGGGGAAGCAGTACTTC.

This chain connects TRBV7-2 to TRBJ1-2; no definite D call. CDR1 is SGHTA, CDR2 FQGNSA, per germline. This CDR3 region has 14 residues. Between the trimmed V and J ends, which lost 1 base and 0 bases, there was a span of 6 bases. CDR3 sequence: CASSLGAANYGYTF. The DNA for the CDR3 is TGTGCCAGCAGCTTAGGGGCCGCTAACTATGGCTACACCTTC.

The chain recombines TRBV30 with TRBJ1-2; D gene ambiguous. CDR3 length: 13 amino acids. The germline V gene encodes CDR1 GTSNPN and CDR2 SVGIG (reference sequence). Deletions cut 4 bases from V and 3 bases from J, with 12 bases between. The CDR3 coding sequence is TGTGCCTGGAACTTCATCTTAGACTATGGCTACACCTTC. Protein sequence: CAWNFILDYGYTF.

CDR3 sequence (DNA): TGTGCCAGTAGTATCCCGACAGGGTATAGCAATCAGCCCCAGCATTTT. It encodes CASSIPTGYSNQPQHF. The chain carries TRBV19 and TRBJ1-5, with 7 bases fitting TRBD1. V shed 3 bases and J 0 bases; nucleotides not matched to a gene: 5. The germline V gene encodes CDR1 LNHDA and CDR2 SQIVND (reference sequence). This CDR3 has 16 residues.